This T cell receptor (beta chain) appears in the sequencing data of a study of shared clonotypes between healthy human individuals. CD45RA+ naive and CD45RA-negative memory subsets were separated from CD4+ cells. J gave up 6 bases and V 9 bases, and 8 bases lay outside the gene matches. Germline V lookup: CDR1 LNHDA, CDR2 SQIVND (reference sequence). The CDR3 runs 13 residues. Here immunoSEQ multiplex PCR was the method, and the copy in TCRdb shows in-frame clones only, minus some. The sample consists of 1,400,000 or so clones, approximately 98.5% of them appearing once. J is TRBJ2-1 and V is TRBV19; 7 bases agree with TRBD2. The source material was naive CD4+ T cells sorted from blood. Subset noted: CD45RA+ positively selected. The TCR sequence derives from a man aged 25-45 years in good health. The CDR3 region is CASSLGLVNEQFF. The DNA of the CDR3 is TGTGCCAGCAGCCTTGGACTAGTCAATGAGCAGTTCTTC.